The T cell receptor (beta chain) under discussion was sequenced for a study of neurological immune-mediated disorders. Overall study context: Relapsing-remitting disease was seen in 31 of the 34 multiple sclerosis patients, and secondary progressive disease was seen in 3.

TCRdb analysed the 5' RACE reads with MiXCR anew, one entry per CDR3 protein. This sample has tens of thousands of distinct CDR3 sequences; 4.5% occur once, and the top ten carry less than 8%. Study findings and constraints: A possible signature was seen in one related-CDR3 cluster, into which phylogenetic grouping placed the repertoires of 18 of 34 multiple sclerosis patients. Subjects shared no identical expanded-clone CDR3 amino acid sequences, suggesting private TCR-beta repertoires in all groups.

This clonotype was observed a few times. No antigen is known for it. Germline V gene sequence: CDR1 SEHNR, CDR2 FQNEAQ (reference sequence). The CDR3 runs 16 residues. V was cut by 1 base and J by 2 bases, with 15 bases left in between. This clonotype originated in a man younger than 45 with multiple sclerosis. Material for sequencing was PBMCs. The rearrangement joins TRBV7-9 to TRBJ2-7, with D perhaps TRBD1 (6 bases). The chain's CDR3 is CASSLVGARLAYEQYF. In nucleotides, the CDR3 is TGTGCCAGCAGCTTAGTGGGGGCGAGGCTTGCCTACGAGCAGTACTTC. The whole variable domain, filled in from reference TRBV7-9 and TRBJ2-7, reads DTGVSQNPRHKITKRGQNVTFRCDPISEHNRLYWYRQTLGQGPEFLTYFQNEAQLEKSRLLSDRFSAERPKGSFSTLEIQRTEQGDSAMYLCASSLVGARLAYEQYFGPGTRLTVT.